This section outlines one TCR beta chain sequence together with its context. Its antigen is currently unknown. Germline V gives CDR1 SGHNT, CDR2 YYREEE (reference sequence). The CDR3 totals 17 residues. Trimming stripped 4 bases from V and 1 base from J, with 15 bases between. The data originate from a study of TIL therapy for anti-PD-1-resistant metastatic lung cancer. Overall study: Half of patients were current or former smokers.

Specified time point: pre-treatment sample, taken before nivolumab and TIL therapy. Patients were adults with stage 4 NSCLC. Sequencing used immunoSEQ v3. Libraries were sequenced to 2 million to 2.5 million read pairs (survey) or roughly 4.5-6.5 million (deep). Here immunoSEQ multiplex PCR was the method, and the copy in TCRdb shows in-frame clones only, minus some. The sample has 55,000 to 60,000 clones, around 67% seen once. Study results and caveats: This highly selected cohort may not generalize to typical lung cancer patients.

The sample was blood, taken at baseline. This chain links TRBV5-4 with TRBJ2-6; tentative D call: TRBD2 (5 bases). The clonotype comes from a person between 25 and 80 years old with non-small cell lung cancer. CDR3 sequence: CASSTQTPGSGANVLTF. The CDR3 DNA sequence: TGTGCCAGCAGCACCCAGACGCCGGGATCTGGGGCCAACGTCCTGACTTTC.